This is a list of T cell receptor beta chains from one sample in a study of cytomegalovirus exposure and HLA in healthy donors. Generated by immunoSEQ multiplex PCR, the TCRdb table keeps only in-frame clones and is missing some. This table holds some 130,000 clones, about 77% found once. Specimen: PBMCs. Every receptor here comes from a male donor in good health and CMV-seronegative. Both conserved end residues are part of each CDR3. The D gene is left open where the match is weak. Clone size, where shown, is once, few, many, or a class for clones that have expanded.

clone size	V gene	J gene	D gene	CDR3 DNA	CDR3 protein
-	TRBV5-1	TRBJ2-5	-	TGCGCCAGCAAAGAACTTCCGGGAGCGCAGACCCAGTACTTC	CASKELPGAQTQYF
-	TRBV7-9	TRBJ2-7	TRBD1	TGTGCCAGCAGCTCCGGGACAGGGATCTACGAGCAGTACTTC	CASSSGTGIYEQYF
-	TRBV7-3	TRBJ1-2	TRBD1	TGTGCCAGCAGCCCCACCGGGACAGGGGACGGCTACACCTTC	CASSPTGTGDGYTF
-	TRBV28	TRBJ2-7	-	TGTGCCAGCAGTTTAGGGCAGAACTACGAGCAGTACTTC	CASSLGQNYEQYF
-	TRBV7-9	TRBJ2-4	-	TGTGCCAGCAGCTTAGGGTTGGGCAGCAACATTCAGTACTTC	CASSLGLGSNIQYF
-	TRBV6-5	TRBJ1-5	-	TGTGCCAGCAGGTCAGGGTTCCATCAGCCCCAGCATTTT	CASRSGFHQPQHF
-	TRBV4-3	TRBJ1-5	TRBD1	TGCGCCAGCAGCCAAGACCGAGCCTCGGACAGGTACAATCAGCCCCAGCATTTT	CASSQDRASDRYNQPQHF
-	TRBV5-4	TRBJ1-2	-	TGTGCCAGCAGCGTGGACAGCTTATATGGCTACACCTTC	CASSVDSLYGYTF
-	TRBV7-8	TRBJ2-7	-	TGTGCCAGCACCAAAGGAGCTACTCCTTCGATCTACGAGCAGTACTTC	CASTKGATPSIYEQYF
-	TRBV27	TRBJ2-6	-	TGTGCCAGCAGCCCAGGACAGCCTTCTGGGGCCAACGTCCTGACTTTC	CASSPGQPSGANVLTF
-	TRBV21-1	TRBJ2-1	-	TGTGCCAGCAGCAAAATGGCGGGGATTCGGGCGAATGAGCAGTTCTTC	CASSKMAGIRANEQFF
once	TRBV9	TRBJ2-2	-	TGTGCCAGCAGCGCGAGTCTAGGCGGGGAGCTGTTTTTT	CASSASLGGELFF
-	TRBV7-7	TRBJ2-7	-	TGTGCTAGCAGCTTAAATGCGGGATCCTACGAGCAGTACTTC	CASSLNAGSYEQYF
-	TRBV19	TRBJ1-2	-	TGTGCCAGTAGGGGGCCTGACAACTATGGCTACACCTTC	CASRGPDNYGYTF
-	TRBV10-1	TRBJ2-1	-	TGCGCCAGCAGTGCTCGGGTCTACAATGAGCAGTTCTTC	CASSARVYNEQFF
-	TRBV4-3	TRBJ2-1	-	TGCGCCAGCAGCCAAGGAAAGAGCTCCTACAATGAGCAGTTCTTC	CASSQGKSSYNEQFF
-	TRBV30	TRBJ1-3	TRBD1	TGTGCCTGGAGTGTCTATGGACAGGTTGTCTCTGGAAACACCATATATTTT	CAWSVYGQVVSGNTIYF
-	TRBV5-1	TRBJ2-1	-	TGCGCCAGCAGCTTGGGACTGGACAATGAGCAGTTCTTC	CASSLGLDNEQFF
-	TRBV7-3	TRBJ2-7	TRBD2	TGTGCCAGCAGCCTGACACTAGCGGGATTCAGGAGCTCCTACGAGCAGTACTTC	CASSLTLAGFRSSYEQYF
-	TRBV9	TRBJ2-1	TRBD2	TGTGCCAGCAGCGCAACCATAGCGGGGGGAAAAGATGAGCAGTTCTTC	CASSATIAGGKDEQFF
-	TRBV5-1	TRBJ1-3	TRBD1	TGCGCCAGCAGCCAGGACAGGGCTGGAAACACCATATATTTT	CASSQDRAGNTIYF
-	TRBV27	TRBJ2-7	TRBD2	TGTGCCAGCAGTTCCTATAGCGGGAGCTCCTACGAGCAGTACTTC	CASSSYSGSSYEQYF
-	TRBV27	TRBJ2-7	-	TGTGCCAGCAGTGTTCCGGGAAACGAGCAGTACTTC	CASSVPGNEQYF
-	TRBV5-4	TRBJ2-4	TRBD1	TGTGCCAGCAGCACGGGACAGCAAGTACTAGCCAAAAACATTCAGTACTTC	CASSTGQQVLAKNIQYF
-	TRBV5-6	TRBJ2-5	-	TGTGCCAGCAGCTTGGTGGGGGGGCGGGAGACCCAGTACTTC	CASSLVGGRETQYF
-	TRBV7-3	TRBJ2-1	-	TGTGCCAGCAGCTTAAGTTCGGCAGGTGAGCAGTTCTTC	CASSLSSAGEQFF
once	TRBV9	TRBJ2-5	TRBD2	TGTGCCAGCAGCGGATTGAGCGGGGGGCTGCAAGAGGCCCAGTACTTC	CASSGLSGGLQEAQYF
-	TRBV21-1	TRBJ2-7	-	TGTGCCAGCAGCAAATGCCACCATTTGACAGGGAGGCACGAGCAGTACTTC	CASSKCHHLTGRHEQYF